This passage covers 14 T cell receptor beta chains from one sample sequenced in a study of circulating tumor DNA in untreated peripheral T-cell lymphoma. Sequenced by immunoSEQ multiplex PCR; TCRdb stores in-frame clones only, minus some. The sample carries fewer than 750 clones, more than 70% recorded once. The material sequenced was cell-free DNA from blood serum. The source is a human donor with peripheral T-cell lymphoma.

This chain connects TRBV6-5 to TRBJ2-7; D is ambiguous. CDR1 and CDR2 from the germline V gene are MNHEY and SVGAGI. V lost 0 bases and J lost 0, with 9 bases in between. The CDR3 has 15 amino acids. The CDR3 DNA reads TGTGCCAGCAGTTACTCCCCCGCGAGCTCCTACGAGCAGTACTTC. As protein: CASSYSPASSYEQYF.

The chain carries TRBV4-1 and TRBJ2-7; weak D call: TRBD2 (5 bases). In germline, CDR1 is MGHRA, CDR2 YSYEKL. This CDR3 is built from 14 residues. V lost 6 bases and J 2 bases, leaving 14 bases between the germline ends. CDR3 bases: TGCGCCAGCAGTGACCTCGGGAATGCCTACGAGCAGTACTTC. Its translation: CASSDLGNAYEQYF.

The V gene is TRBV29-1, the J gene TRBJ1-5; D may be TRBD1 (6 bases). The CDR3 is made up of 13 amino acids. V was trimmed by 3 bases and J by 1 base, leaving 7 bases between them. Germline CDR1 reads SQVTM; CDR2 reads ANQGSEA. CDR3 bases: TGCAGCGTTGACCAGGGGAGCAATCAGCCCCAGCATTTT. Translating gives CSVDQGSNQPQHF.

V gene TRBV7-8 combines with J gene TRBJ2-1, with D perhaps TRBD2 (6 bases). Trimming left V 1 base short and J 6 bases short, with 10 bases between. Germline CDR1 is SGHVS and CDR2 is FQNEAQ. The CDR3 is made up of 14 amino acids. The CDR3 DNA reads as TGTGCCAGCAGCTTAGGGGTAGCGGCCAATGAGCAGTTCTTC. Encoded protein: CASSLGVAANEQFF.

J is TRBJ2-7 and V is TRBV5-1; 8 nucleotides align to TRBD2. Germline CDR1 is SGHRS and CDR2 is YFSETQ. With 4 bases clipped from V and 6 bases from J, the junction kept 6 bases outside the gene matches. This CDR3 contains 13 residues. The CDR3 DNA follows: TGCGCCAGCAGCCCTCCGGGGGGGAGCGAGCAGTACTTC. It codes for CASSPPGGSEQYF.

The rearrangement links TRBV6-5 to TRBJ1-6, with 8 bases aligning to TRBD1. The CDR3 has 14 amino acids. Germline CDR1 is MNHEY and CDR2 is SVGAGI. V trimming: 2 bases; J trimming: 6 bases; junction bases outside the gene matches: 0. The CDR3 DNA follows: TGTGCCAGCAGTTACGGACAGGGTAATTCACCCCTCCACTTT. It translates to CASSYGQGNSPLHF.

The chain recombines TRBV29-1 with TRBJ2-7; no clear D gene. Germline CDR1 reads SQVTM; CDR2 reads ANQGSEA. Trimming shortened V by 4 bases and J by 1 base, and 5 bases separated the two germline ends. The CDR3 spans 11 residues. The CDR3 nucleotides read TGCAGCGTTGTCGGATCCTACGAGCAGTACTTC. It is translated as CSVVGSYEQYF.

This clone was observed once. As the CDR3 is not closed by the conserved phenylalanine or tryptophan, this likely results from a read error. Because the CDR3's place on the DNA is in doubt, the DNA is left out and the CDR3 is given as listed by TCRdb. The CDR3 sequence is CASSKSDRVFWL. The chain employs TRBV2 and TRBJ2-7; whether TRBD1, the table's D call, matches the DNA was not checked. The CDR3 is 12 residues long, counting both termini. In germline, CDR1 is SNHLY, CDR2 FYNNEI.

The chain is built from TRBV13 and TRBJ2-7; D call uncertain. The germline gives CDR1 PRHDT, CDR2 FYEKMQ (reference sequence). V was cut by 5 bases and J by 4 bases, with 15 bases left in between. The length of the CDR3 is 14 residues. CDR3 nucleotide sequence: TGTGCCAGCAGCACAGACGCAGAACCTTACGAGCAGTACTTC. Amino acids: CASSTDAEPYEQYF.

V and J are TRBV18 and TRBJ2-6; D possibly corresponds to TRBD1 (5 bases). The CDR3 is made up of 18 amino acids. Germline V gene lookup returns CDR1 KGHSH and CDR2 LQKENI. V was pared by 2 bases and J by 3 bases, with 17 bases between. In DNA, the CDR3 is TGTGCCAGCTCACCAGGTCCAGGGTCTCTCTTTGGGGCCAACGTCCTGACTTTC. It specifies CASSPGPGSLFGANVLTF. The whole variable domain, remainder taken from reference TRBV18 and TRBJ2-6, is NAGVMQNPRHLVRRRGQEARLRCSPMKGHSHVYWYRQLPEEGLKFMVYLQKENIIDESGMPKERFSAEFPKEGPSILRIQQVVRGDSAAYFCASSPGPGSLFGANVLTFGAGSRLTVL.

CDR3 in DNA: TGCGCCAGCAGCTGGGGGACAGGGGGCGACGGCTACACCTTC. Protein product: CASSWGTGGDGYTF. This rearrangement joins TRBV5-1 to TRBJ1-2, with 12 bases lining up with TRBD1. The V and J ends lost 3 bases and 8 bases, in that order; junction bases with no gene match: 5. The CDR3 runs to 14 residues. Germline CDR1 reads SGHRS; CDR2 reads YFSETQ. Using reference TRBV5-1 and TRBJ1-2 for the parts outside the CDR3, the full variable domain is KAGVTQTPRYLIKTRGQQVTLSCSPISGHRSVSWYQQTPGQGLQFLFEYFSETQRNKGNFPGRFSGRQFSNSRSEMNVSTLELGDSALYLCASSWGTGGDGYTFGSGTRLTVV.

This clone was picked up a small number of times. The genes are TRBV5-4 and TRBJ1-4; D is unresolved. Germline CDR1 reads SGHNT; CDR2 reads YYREEE (reference sequence). The CDR3 runs to 15 residues. V lost 4 bases, J lost 5 bases, and 15 bases lay in between. CDR3 loop: CASSREKGMNEKLFF. The CDR3, as DNA: TGTGCCAGCAGCAGGGAAAAAGGGATGAATGAAAAACTGTTTTTT.

The DNA for the CDR3 is TGCGCCAGCAGCTTGAGTCACGACGGGGAGCTGTTTTTT. It specifies CASSLSHDGELFF. V usage is TRBV5-1 and J usage is TRBJ2-2; D remains unclear. Germline V gene lookup returns CDR1 SGHRS and CDR2 YFSETQ. The CDR3 has 13 residues. V lost 1 base, J lost 7 bases, and 8 bases lay in between.

The V gene is TRBV11-2, the J gene TRBJ2-7, with 7 positions matching TRBD1. CDR1 is SGHAT and CDR2 is FQNNGV in the germline V gene. CDR3 length equals 12 residues. The junction had 3 bases not matched to a gene; V was cut back by 5 bases and J by 5 bases. The CDR3 protein is CASSPGQDEQYF. The CDR3 bases are TGTGCCAGCAGCCCCGGACAGGACGAGCAGTACTTC.